The 21 T cell receptor beta chains below come from one sample, sequenced in a study of cytomegalovirus exposure and HLA in healthy donors. Primers: 60 Vbeta forward and 13 Jbeta reverse. Clones were read by immunoSEQ multiplex PCR, and TCRdb kept only the in-frame ones, dropping some. This table holds about 110,000 clones, about 80% found once. Sequencing was performed on PBMCs. Receptor source: a woman between 50 and 59 years old in good health and CMV-seropositive.

This clone turned up a few times. The V gene is TRBV9, the J gene TRBJ2-7; 9 nucleotides match TRBD1. This CDR3 region has 12 residues. Germline CDR1 SGDLS, CDR2 YYNGEE. V shed 4 bases and J 7 bases; nucleotides not matched to a gene: 3. CDR3 protein: CASSPDRGEQYF. Here the CDR3 DNA reads TGTGCCAGCAGCCCAGACAGGGGGGAGCAGTACTTC.

V usage is TRBV7-2 and J usage is TRBJ2-5; 12 bases are shared with TRBD2. The end of the DNA is better explained by TRBJ2-7, so the J call may be wrong. Per germline, CDR1 SGHTA and CDR2 FQGNSA. CDR3 length: 15 residues. Written as DNA, the CDR3 is TGTGCCAGCAGCTTACTAGCGGGGGGGCGTAGCGAGCAGTACTTC. This encodes CASSLLAGGRSEQYF.

This clone was seen a single time. The rearrangement uses TRBV7-9 and TRBJ2-3, with 11 bases matching TRBD2. The CDR3 runs 17 residues. V was pared by 7 bases and J by 5 bases, with 14 bases of the junction left unmatched. From germline, CDR1 is SEHNR and CDR2 FQNEAQ (reference sequence). The CDR3 reads CASTPEGASGRRDTQYF. The CDR3, as DNA: TGTGCCAGCACCCCAGAAGGAGCTAGCGGGAGGAGAGATACGCAGTATTTT.

The chain couples TRBV7-2 to TRBJ2-3; possibly TRBD2 for D (7 bases). This CDR3 has 15 residues. CDR1 SGHTA and CDR2 FQGNSA come from the germline V gene. V was shortened by 5 bases and J by 1 base, with 13 bases between the two germline ends. CDR3 loop: CASSRRGAGTDTQYF. CDR3 bases: TGTGCCAGCAGCCGCCGGGGGGCCGGCACAGATACGCAGTATTTT.

There are a few counts of this clone. The J gene is TRBJ2-2, the V gene TRBV5-1; D gene uncertain. The germline gives CDR1 SGHRS, CDR2 YFSETQ. V was trimmed by 0 bases and J by 6 bases, leaving 9 bases between them. The CDR3 spans 14 residues. CDR3 region: CASSLESRSGELFF. In nucleotides, the CDR3 is TGCGCCAGCAGCTTGGAGTCCCGGTCCGGGGAGCTGTTTTTT.

This chain joins TRBV25-1 and TRBJ2-1; TRBD2 aligns across 10 bases. V lost 6 bases and J lost 0; bases outside the gene matches: 5. Germline V lookup: CDR1 MGHDK, CDR2 SYGVNS. The CDR3 extends over 16 amino acids. The CDR3 DNA reads TGTGCCAGCAGGGGACTAGCGCTTAGCTCCTACAATGAGCAGTTCTTC. It is translated as CASRGLALSSYNEQFF.

V usage is TRBV27 and J usage is TRBJ1-6; TRBD1 matches at 10 bases. The CDR3 runs 13 residues. J was trimmed by 12 bases and V by 5 bases; bases with no gene match: 4. The V gene's germline CDR1 is MNHEY and CDR2 SMNVEV (reference sequence). The CDR3 region is CASSAGTGVPLHF. Written as DNA, the CDR3 is TGTGCCAGCAGTGCAGGGACAGGGGTACCCCTCCACTTT.

In this sample, this clone turned up a few times. This chain uses TRBV10-3 with TRBJ1-6; D gene uncertain. Germline CDR1 and CDR2: ENHRY and SYGVKD. V lost 3 bases to trimming and J lost 7 bases, with 10 bases between them. The length of the CDR3 is 14 residues. In DNA, the CDR3 is TGTGCCATCAGTGAAAGGCAGGTGAATTCACCCCTCCACTTT. Translated, it gives CAISERQVNSPLHF.

This clone was recorded a few times. The chain is built from TRBV4-3 and TRBJ2-7, with 9 bases identical to TRBD1. This CDR3 has 14 residues. V gave up 3 bases and J gave up 3 bases; unmatched junction bases: 3. Germline assignment: CDR1 LGHNA and CDR2 YSLEER. CDR3 loop: CASSHGQGRYEQYF. DNA for the CDR3: TGCGCCAGCAGCCACGGACAGGGGCGCTACGAGCAGTACTTC.

J is TRBJ2-7 and V is TRBV9; TRBD2 is a possible D gene (5 bases). Trimming stripped 3 bases from V and 6 bases from J, with 13 bases between. Germline CDR1 and CDR2: SGDLS and YYNGEE. The CDR3 spans 13 residues. CDR3 nucleotide sequence: TGTGCCAGCAGCGGGACCCTAGGAGGCGAGCAGTACTTC. Protein sequence: CASSGTLGGEQYF.

The gene calls are TRBV11-2 and TRBJ2-1, with TRBD2 matching over 9 bases. Germline CDR1 is SGHAT and CDR2 is FQNNGV. The J segment lost 8 bases and the V segment lost 5 bases, leaving 13 bases of the junction unmatched. The CDR3 spans 16 residues. The CDR3 bases are TGTGCCAGCAGCGTGATAGTGGCGGGGGGGCCGCATGAGCAGTTCTTC. Translation: CASSVIVAGGPHEQFF.

The chain carries TRBV7-9 and TRBJ2-1; D unresolved. The CDR3 is 14 residues long. Germline V gives CDR1 SEHNR, CDR2 FQNEAQ (reference sequence). Trimming shortened V by 4 bases and J by 5 bases, and 12 bases separated the two germline ends. DNA for the CDR3: TGTGCCAGCAGCTCTTTTACCGGTCACAATGAGCAGTTCTTC. Translating gives CASSSFTGHNEQFF.

The rearrangement joins TRBV4-3 to TRBJ1-4; possibly TRBD1 for D (5 bases). This CDR3 is built from 14 residues. From germline, CDR1 is LGHNA and CDR2 YSLEER. With 4 bases removed from V and 3 bases from J, the gap between germline ends came to 9 bases. CDR3 region: CASSPQGANEKLFF. CDR3 DNA sequence: TGCGCCAGCAGCCCGCAGGGTGCTAATGAAAAACTGTTTTTT.

The chain combines TRBV5-4 with TRBJ2-3; tentative D call: TRBD2 (5 bases). In germline, CDR1 is SGHNT, CDR2 YYREEE (reference sequence). The CDR3 runs 15 residues. Trimming cost V 7 bases and J 0 bases, with 15 bases left between them. CDR3 loop: CASRLGGESTDTQYF. CDR3 DNA sequence: TGTGCCAGCCGGCTTGGAGGAGAAAGCACAGATACGCAGTATTTT.

This chain joins TRBV7-9 and TRBJ2-3; D call uncertain. The CDR3 length is 17 residues. The V gene lost 1 base and the J gene lost 2 bases, with 16 bases spanning the gap. CDR1 SEHNR and CDR2 FQNEAQ come from the germline V gene (reference sequence). The CDR3 protein is CASSLGPRREHTDTQYF. DNA of the CDR3: TGTGCCAGCAGCTTAGGCCCAAGGAGAGAGCACACAGATACGCAGTATTTT.

J is TRBJ2-7 and V is TRBV7-2; 10 nucleotides match TRBD1. This CDR3 comprises 17 residues. CDR1 is SGHTA and CDR2 is FQGNSA in the germline V gene. The junction had 8 bases not matched to a gene; V was cut back by 0 bases and J by 3 bases. The CDR3 DNA is TGTGCCAGCAGCTTAGCCTTCTGGGACAGGGGCTTCTACGAGCAGTACTTC. Its protein product is CASSLAFWDRGFYEQYF.

This chain connects TRBV5-1 to TRBJ2-1, with 14 positions matching TRBD2. Germline loops: CDR1 SGHRS, CDR2 YFSETQ. This CDR3 comprises 16 residues. V gave up 2 bases and J gave up 7 bases; unmatched junction bases: 5. The CDR3 DNA reads TGCGCCAGCAGCTTCCCCGGGACTAGCGGGAGAAATGAGCAGTTCTTC. It translates to CASSFPGTSGRNEQFF.

The V call is TRBV6-5, the J call TRBJ2-3, with 9 bases that match TRBD2. V trimming: 6 bases; J trimming: 5 bases; junction bases outside the gene matches: 3. Germline loops: CDR1 MNHEY, CDR2 SVGAGI. The CDR3 is 13 amino acids. The CDR3 DNA sequence: TGTGCCAGCAGGCCACTAGCGGGAGATACGCAGTATTTT. Its translation: CASRPLAGDTQYF.

The gene calls are TRBV2 and TRBJ2-5; 9 positions match TRBD2. V trimming: 7 bases; J trimming: 7 bases; junction bases outside the gene matches: 7. The CDR3 sequence is 13 residues long. CDR1 and CDR2 (germline): SNHLY, FYNNEI. The CDR3 DNA reads as TGTGCCAGCAAGGTAGCGGGAGAGGGGACCCAGTACTTC. Residues: CASKVAGEGTQYF.

This clone has just one count. The chain links TRBV4-2 to TRBJ2-1; D remains unclear. Trimming removed 0 bases from V and 3 bases from J, with 9 bases in between. The CDR3 is 15 amino acids. Germline V gene sequence: CDR1 LGHNA, CDR2 YNFKEQ. The CDR3 DNA reads as TGTGCCAGCAGCCAAGATCCGGAGAACTACAATGAGCAGTTCTTC. It codes for CASSQDPENYNEQFF.

This clone was recorded a few times. This sequence joins TRBV4-1 and TRBJ2-7; D is perhaps TRBD1 (6 bases). The germline CDR1 and CDR2 sequences are MGHRA and YSYEKL. This CDR3 is built from 14 residues. V was clipped by 0 bases and J by 4 bases, with 10 bases between them. DNA of the CDR3: TGCGCCAGCAGCCAAGAGTGGGGGCCATACGAGCAGTACTTC. Its protein is CASSQEWGPYEQYF.